A selection of T cell receptor beta chains follows, all from one sample in a study of Ad26.COV2.S vaccination and SARS-CoV-2 variants. The repertoire was sequenced with immunoSEQ multiplex PCR; TCRdb's copy has only in-frame clones and lacks some. The table includes about 480,000 clones, approximately 90% detected once. The specimen comprised peripheral blood, sampled in a trial of Ad26.COV2.S vaccine versus placebo. These TCRs come from a person aged 18 to 59 who received the Ad26.COV2.S COVID-19 vaccine or a placebo. The CDR3 runs from the conserved cysteine through the conserved F or W. The order of the fields is clone size, V gene, D gene, J gene, CDR3 protein, CDR3 DNA. The D gene is left open where the match is weak. Expanded clones are given a class, and other clones once, few, many or no size at all.

clone size: .
V gene: TRBV7-2
D gene: .
J gene: TRBJ2-3
CDR3 protein: CASSSLDTQYF
CDR3 DNA: TGTGCCAGCAGCTCATTAGATACGCAGTATTTT

clone size: .
V gene: TRBV6-2/TRBV6-3
D gene: .
J gene: TRBJ2-7
CDR3 protein: CASSYWGEQYF
CDR3 DNA: TGTGCCAGCAGTTACTGGGGAGAGCAGTACTTC

clone size: .
V gene: TRBV7-3
D gene: TRBD2
J gene: TRBJ2-3
CDR3 protein: CASSRLAGVSTQYF
CDR3 DNA: TGTGCCAGCAGCCGACTAGCGGGAGTTAGTACGCAGTATTTT

clone size: .
V gene: TRBV7-8
D gene: .
J gene: TRBJ1-5
CDR3 protein: CASSLERSGGSGNNQPQHF
CDR3 DNA: TGTGCCAGCAGCTTAGAGAGGTCGGGGGGCTCGGGGAACAATCAGCCCCAGCATTTT

clone size: .
V gene: TRBV7-3
D gene: TRBD2
J gene: TRBJ2-1
CDR3 protein: CASSLRPGGPGGEFF
CDR3 DNA: TGTGCCAGCAGCTTACGGCCGGGAGGGCCTGGGGGTGAGTTCTTC

clone size: .
V gene: TRBV11-3
D gene: .
J gene: TRBJ2-7
CDR3 protein: CASSGHRAGPLEQYF
CDR3 DNA: TGTGCCAGCAGCGGACACAGGGCTGGACCCCTCGAGCAGTACTTC

clone size: .
V gene: TRBV27
D gene: .
J gene: TRBJ1-2
CDR3 protein: CASSLVSGETYTF
CDR3 DNA: TGTGCCAGCAGTTTAGTGTCTGGGGAAACCTACACCTTC

clone size: .
V gene: TRBV6-6
D gene: .
J gene: TRBJ1-1
CDR3 protein: CASRSENTEAFF
CDR3 DNA: TGTGCCAGCAGATCTGAGAACACTGAAGCTTTCTTT

clone size: .
V gene: TRBV7-2
D gene: .
J gene: TRBJ2-1
CDR3 protein: CASSLVIVNEQFF
CDR3 DNA: TGTGCCAGCAGCTTAGTTATAGTCAATGAGCAGTTCTTC

clone size: .
V gene: TRBV9
D gene: .
J gene: TRBJ2-5
CDR3 protein: CASSVEGGRETQYF
CDR3 DNA: TGTGCCAGCAGCGTTGAAGGGGGACGGGAGACCCAGTACTTC

clone size: .
V gene: TRBV4-3
D gene: .
J gene: TRBJ1-3
CDR3 protein: CASSQAISSGNTIYF
CDR3 DNA: TGCGCCAGCAGCCAAGCGATAAGCTCTGGAAACACCATATATTTT

clone size: .
V gene: TRBV30
D gene: .
J gene: TRBJ2-4
CDR3 protein: CAWSVPLAKNIQYF
CDR3 DNA: TGTGCCTGGAGTGTACCTCTAGCCAAAAACATTCAGTACTTC

clone size: .
V gene: TRBV6-5
D gene: .
J gene: TRBJ1-1
CDR3 protein: CASSPGSAGNTEAFF
CDR3 DNA: TGTGCCAGCAGCCCCGGATCCGCGGGGAACACTGAAGCTTTCTTT

clone size: .
V gene: TRBV4-2
D gene: TRBD1
J gene: TRBJ2-7
CDR3 protein: CASSQGQGYGQYF
CDR3 DNA: TGTGCCAGCAGCCAAGGACAGGGGTACGGGCAGTACTTC

clone size: .
V gene: TRBV6-6
D gene: .
J gene: TRBJ1-5
CDR3 protein: CASIFSGASINQPQHF
CDR3 DNA: TGTGCCAGCATATTTAGCGGGGCCAGTATCAATCAGCCCCAGCATTTT

clone size: .
V gene: TRBV6-6
D gene: TRBD1
J gene: TRBJ2-1
CDR3 protein: CASSRDRVGNEQFF
CDR3 DNA: TGTGCCAGCAGCCGGGACAGGGTGGGGAATGAGCAGTTCTTC

clone size: once
V gene: TRBV12-3/TRBV12-4
D gene: .
J gene: TRBJ2-7
CDR3 protein: CASSLIQGGEQYF
CDR3 DNA: TGTGCCAGCAGCCTGATTCAGGGTGGCGAGCAGTACTTC

clone size: .
V gene: TRBV6-1
D gene: TRBD1
J gene: TRBJ1-6
CDR3 protein: CASSDRDRENSPLHF
CDR3 DNA: TGTGCCAGCAGTGACAGGGACAGGGAAAATTCACCCCTCCACTTT

clone size: .
V gene: TRBV19
D gene: .
J gene: TRBJ2-1
CDR3 protein: CASSPQTGPHNEQFF
CDR3 DNA: TGTGCCAGTAGTCCCCAAACCGGGCCCCACAATGAGCAGTTCTTC

clone size: few
V gene: TRBV28
D gene: .
J gene: TRBJ1-5
CDR3 protein: CASSLIGPNQPQHF
CDR3 DNA: TGTGCCAGCAGTTTAATAGGACCCAATCAGCCCCAGCATTTT

clone size: .
V gene: TRBV6-4
D gene: TRBD2
J gene: TRBJ2-3
CDR3 protein: CASRPTSGRGTDTQYF
CDR3 DNA: TGTGCCAGCAGGCCGACTAGCGGGAGAGGCACAGATACGCAGTATTTT

clone size: .
V gene: TRBV2
D gene: TRBD1
J gene: TRBJ1-3
CDR3 protein: CASSRDRDGNTIYF
CDR3 DNA: TGTGCCAGCAGTCGCGACAGGGATGGAAACACCATATATTTT

clone size: .
V gene: TRBV18
D gene: TRBD1
J gene: TRBJ2-2
CDR3 protein: CASSPSGTGLNTGELFF
CDR3 DNA: TGTGCCAGCTCACCCTCCGGGACAGGCTTGAACACCGGGGAGCTGTTTTTT

clone size: .
V gene: TRBV29-1
D gene: TRBD1
J gene: TRBJ2-3
CDR3 protein: CSVENTTGTGGTDTQYF
CDR3 DNA: TGCAGCGTTGAAAACACCACCGGGACAGGGGGCACAGATACGCAGTATTTT

clone size: .
V gene: TRBV6-5
D gene: TRBD1
J gene: TRBJ2-1
CDR3 protein: CASRLTGGVYNEQFF
CDR3 DNA: TGTGCCAGCAGACTGACAGGGGGGGTTTACAATGAGCAGTTCTTC

clone size: once
V gene: TRBV27
D gene: .
J gene: TRBJ2-2
CDR3 protein: CASSPLSRRTNTGELFF
CDR3 DNA: TGTGCCAGTAGTCCCTTAAGCCGGCGGACGAACACCGGGGAGCTGTTTTTT

clone size: .
V gene: TRBV10-3
D gene: .
J gene: TRBJ2-7
CDR3 protein: CAMSQGGNSYEQYF
CDR3 DNA: TGTGCCATGTCACAGGGAGGGAACTCCTACGAGCAGTACTTC

clone size: .
V gene: TRBV3-1/TRBV3-2
D gene: TRBD1
J gene: TRBJ1-1
CDR3 protein: CASSDGQGAIRTEAFF
CDR3 DNA: TGTGCCAGCAGCGACGGACAGGGGGCGATACGTACTGAAGCTTTCTTT

clone size: .
V gene: TRBV7-2
D gene: TRBD2
J gene: TRBJ2-7
CDR3 protein: CASSLGTRFYEQYF
CDR3 DNA: TGTGCCAGCAGCTTGGGGACTAGATTCTACGAGCAGTACTTC

clone size: .
V gene: TRBV15
D gene: .
J gene: TRBJ2-7
CDR3 protein: CATSRDFRGEQYF
CDR3 DNA: TGTGCCACCAGCAGAGATTTTAGGGGAGAGCAGTACTTC

clone size: .
V gene: TRBV29-1
D gene: .
J gene: TRBJ2-7
CDR3 protein: CSVEQRAPSYEQYF
CDR3 DNA: TGCAGCGTTGAGCAGCGGGCCCCTTCCTACGAGCAGTACTTC

clone size: .
V gene: TRBV20-1
D gene: .
J gene: TRBJ1-1
CDR3 protein: CRPTGGTEAFF
CDR3 DNA: TGCAGACCCACGGGGGGCACTGAAGCTTTCTTT